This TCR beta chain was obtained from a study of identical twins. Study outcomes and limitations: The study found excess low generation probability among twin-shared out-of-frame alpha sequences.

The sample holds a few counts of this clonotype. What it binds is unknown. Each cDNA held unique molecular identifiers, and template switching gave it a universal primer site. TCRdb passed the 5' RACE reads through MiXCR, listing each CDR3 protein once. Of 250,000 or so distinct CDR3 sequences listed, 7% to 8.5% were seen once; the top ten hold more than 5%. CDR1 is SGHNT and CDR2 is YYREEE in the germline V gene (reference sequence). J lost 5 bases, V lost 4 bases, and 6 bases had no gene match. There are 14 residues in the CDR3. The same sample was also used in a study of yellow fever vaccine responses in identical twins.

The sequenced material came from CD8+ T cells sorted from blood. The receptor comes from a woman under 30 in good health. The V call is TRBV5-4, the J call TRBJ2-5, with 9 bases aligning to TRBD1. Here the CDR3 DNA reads TGTGCCAGCAGCCTGGGACAGGGCCGGGAGACCCAGTACTTC. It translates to CASSLGQGRETQYF.